This T cell receptor (beta chain) derives from a study of T cell changes during pregnancy in multiple sclerosis. The CDR3 extends over 11 amino acids. Deletions cut 0 bases from V and 6 bases from J, with 3 bases between. The V gene's germline CDR1 is WSHSY and CDR2 SAAADI. TCRdb keeps only in-frame clones here, not all; method: immunoSEQ multiplex PCR. Here the sample spans 35,000 or so clones, roughly 93% being singletons. The chain is built from TRBV10-2 and TRBJ2-7; D unresolved. This clonotype originated in a female donor with multiple sclerosis, enrolled in a pregnancy study. The sequencing here drew on CD4+ T cells from peripheral blood mononuclear cells, taken in the first trimester of pregnancy. CDR3 coding DNA: TGCGCCAGCAGTGAGTCGAGCGAGCAGTACTTC. It specifies CASSESSEQYF.